This T cell receptor beta chain comes out of a study of shared clonotypes between healthy human individuals. Deep-level assay runs were performed. Measured with immunoSEQ multiplex PCR; TCRdb has only the in-frame clones, and not every one. The repertoire includes roughly 2.5 million clones, just over 90% of them detected once, and about 0.13% sits in the top ten. The V gene lost 6 bases and the J gene lost 5 bases, with 14 bases spanning the gap. CDR3 length equals 15 residues. The V gene's germline CDR1 is MNHNS and CDR2 SASEGT. The source material was naive CD4+ T cells sorted from blood. Subset meaning: CD45RA+ positively selected. The clonotype was recovered from a man in his late teens or twenties in good health. The chain recombines TRBV6-1 with TRBJ1-6; a possible D gene is TRBD1 (6 bases). The CDR3 sequence: CASRAQGGDNSPLHF. In nucleotides, the CDR3 is TGTGCCAGCAGGGCACAGGGAGGGGATAATTCACCCCTCCACTTT.